This T cell receptor (beta chain) was profiled in a study of shared clonotypes between healthy human individuals. Findings and caveats of the study: Specimens sampled were limited to blood, with tissue repertoires likely differing.

About this clone: No antigen is known for it.

Healthy HIV-negative adults without recent acute infections or vaccinations served as donors. Donors, without exception, were Caucasian adults residing in Nashville, Tennessee. CD45RA-negative memory and CD45RA+ naive subsets were split from the CD4+ cells. Only in-frame clones appear in the TCRdb table, and some are missing; sequencing was by immunoSEQ multiplex PCR. Of approximately 1,500,000 clones in the sample, 98% were seen once. The CDR3 covers 16 residues. Trimming at V came to 5 bases and at J to 1 base, leaving 11 bases not matched to a gene. The germline V gene has CDR1 SNHLY and CDR2 FYNNEI.

The sequencing sample was made of naive CD4+ T cells sorted from blood. Specified subset: CD45RA+ positively selected. The source is a man aged 25 to 40 in good health. J is TRBJ2-7 and V is TRBV2, with 7 bases that match TRBD1. CDR3 sequence: CASSPNRGQPSYEQYF. CDR3 DNA: TGTGCCAGCAGTCCCAACAGGGGTCAACCGTCCTACGAGCAGTACTTC.